A single sample is the source of the 5 T cell receptor beta chains below, sequenced in a study of T cell repertoires in cytomegalovirus infection. TCRdb redid the calling of the reads with MiXCR, one entry per CDR3 protein. The sample shows hundreds of thousands of distinct CDR3 sequences, 30% to 35% of them seen only once. No antigen is known for these receptors. Specimen: cultured CD8+ T cells from PBMCs, collected from culture after CMV antigen stimulation. Receptor source: a human donor in good health (CMV status not recorded). Some clones in this sample may be carry-over from other donors' samples.

This clonotype occurred many times. For the CDR3, the DNA is TGTGCAGCGGGGGACAGGGCCGGTATTAGCACAGATACGCAGTATTTT. This translates into CAAGDRAGISTDTQYF. V is TRBV7-6 and J is TRBJ2-3; D may be TRBD1 (9 bases). CDR3 length equals 16 residues. Germline V gene data show CDR1 as SGHVS and CDR2 as FNYEAQ.

The rearrangement uses TRBV27 and TRBJ1-1; D not resolved. Per germline, CDR1 MNHEY and CDR2 SMNVEV (reference sequence). CDR3 length equals 13 residues. V gave up 1 base and J gave up 7 bases, with 10 bases separating them. DNA of the CDR3: TGTGCCAGCAGTTTATGGCCCGTATATGAAGCTTTCTTT. This encodes CASSLWPVYEAFF.

The genes are TRBV4-1 and TRBJ2-5; TRBD1 aligns across 8 bases. The CDR3 runs 15 residues. V lost 1 base and J lost 5; bases outside the gene matches: 6. The germline V gene encodes CDR1 MGHRA and CDR2 YSYEKL. CDR3 sequence (DNA): TGCGCCAGCAGCCAAGTAACGACAGGGGAGGAGACCCAGTACTTC. Translating gives CASSQVTTGEETQYF.

This clonotype has more than one count but fewer than ten. The genes are TRBV7-9 and TRBJ2-2, with a tentative D call TRBD2 (6 bases). Trimming took off 4 bases at V and 1 base at J, with 16 bases between the two ends. This CDR3 comprises 17 residues. Germline V gives CDR1 SEHNR, CDR2 FQNEAQ (reference sequence). CDR3 sequence: CASSSNYPGLNTGELFF. The CDR3 DNA reads TGTGCCAGCAGCTCAAACTATCCGGGACTGAACACCGGGGAGCTGTTTTTT.

The sample holds many counts of this clonotype. The rearrangement links TRBV7-6 to TRBJ2-7; D is perhaps TRBD1 (6 bases). Germline loops: CDR1 SGHVS, CDR2 FNYEAQ. The CDR3 totals 15 residues. V was shortened by 4 bases and J by 3 bases, with 16 bases between the two germline ends. CDR3 sequence reads: CASSSYLEGVYEQYV. DNA of the CDR3: TGTGCCAGCAGCTCGTACCTCGAGGGGGTCTACGAGCAGTACGTC.